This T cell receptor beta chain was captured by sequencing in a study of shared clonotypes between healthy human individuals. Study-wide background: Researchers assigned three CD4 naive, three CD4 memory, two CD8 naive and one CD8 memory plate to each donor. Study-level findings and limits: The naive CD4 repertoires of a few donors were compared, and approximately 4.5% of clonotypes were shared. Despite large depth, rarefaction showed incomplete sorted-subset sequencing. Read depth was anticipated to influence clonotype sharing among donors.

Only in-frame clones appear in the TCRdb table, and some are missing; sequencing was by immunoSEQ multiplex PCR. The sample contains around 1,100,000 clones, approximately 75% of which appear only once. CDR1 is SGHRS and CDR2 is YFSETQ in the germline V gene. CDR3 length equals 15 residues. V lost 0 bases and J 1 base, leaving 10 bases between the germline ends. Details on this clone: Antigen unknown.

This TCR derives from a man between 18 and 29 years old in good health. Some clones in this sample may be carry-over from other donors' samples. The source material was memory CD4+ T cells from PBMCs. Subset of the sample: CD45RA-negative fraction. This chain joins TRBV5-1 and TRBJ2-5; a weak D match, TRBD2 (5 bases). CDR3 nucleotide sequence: TGCGCCAGCAGCTTGGCGGGGTCCAGCCAAGAGACCCAGTACTTC. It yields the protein CASSLAGSSQETQYF.